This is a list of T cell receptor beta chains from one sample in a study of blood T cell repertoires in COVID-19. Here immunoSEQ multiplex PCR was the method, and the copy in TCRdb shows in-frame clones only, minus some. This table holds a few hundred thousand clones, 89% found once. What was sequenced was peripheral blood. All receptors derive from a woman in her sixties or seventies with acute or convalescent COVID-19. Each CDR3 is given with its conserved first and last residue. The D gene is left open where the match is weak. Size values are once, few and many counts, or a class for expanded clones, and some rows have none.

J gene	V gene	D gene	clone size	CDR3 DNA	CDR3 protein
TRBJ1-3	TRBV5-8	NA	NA	TGTGCCAGCAGCCCCACAGGAAACACCATATATTTT	CASSPTGNTIYF
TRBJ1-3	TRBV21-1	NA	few	TGTGCCAGCATGCACTACCACTCTGGAAACACCATATATTTT	CASMHYHSGNTIYF
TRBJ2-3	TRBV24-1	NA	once	TGTGCCACCCGGGGGTTTTGGACAGATACGCAGTATTTT	CATRGFWTDTQYF
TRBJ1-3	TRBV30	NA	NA	TGTGCCTGGAATGATGGCGCGGGGCATGGAAACACCATATATTTT	CAWNDGAGHGNTIYF
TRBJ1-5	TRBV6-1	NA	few	TGTGCCAGCAGTGAAGGAGGAGGGTACAGCAATCAGCCCCAGCATTTT	CASSEGGGYSNQPQHF
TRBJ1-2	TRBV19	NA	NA	TGTGCCAGTAGAGAACTATACCCGTCGTATGGCTACACCTTC	CASRELYPSYGYTF
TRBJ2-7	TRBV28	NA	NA	TGTGCCAGCAGCCTTCGCTACGAGCAGTACTTC	CASSLRYEQYF
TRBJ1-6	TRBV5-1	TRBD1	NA	TGCGCCAGCAGCTTGGGGCGAGAGGGACAGTATTCACCCCTCCACTTT	CASSLGREGQYSPLHF
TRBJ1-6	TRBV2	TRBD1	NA	TGTGCCAGCGGCCCAGGGGGCGGTTTTTCACCCCTCCACTTT	CASGPGGGFSPLHF
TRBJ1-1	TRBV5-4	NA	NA	TGTGCCAGCAGCTTGCAGGGGCCGAACACTGAAGCTTTCTTT	CASSLQGPNTEAFF
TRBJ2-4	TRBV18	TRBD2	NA	TGTGCCAGCTCACCACCTCTACTAGCGGGCAAAATCCTAGCCAAAAACATTCAGTACTTC	CASSPPLLAGKILAKNIQYF
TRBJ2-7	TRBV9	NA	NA	TGTGCCAGCAGCGTCCAGGGGTCCTCCTACGAGCAGTACTTC	CASSVQGSSYEQYF
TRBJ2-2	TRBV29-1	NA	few	TGCAGCGTTGGGGCAGGTACCGGGGAGCTGTTTTTT	CSVGAGTGELFF
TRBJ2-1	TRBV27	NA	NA	TGTGCCAGCAGTTTTCGGGGGTCCTACAATGAGCAGTTCTTC	CASSFRGSYNEQFF
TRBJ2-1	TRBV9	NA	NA	TGTGCCAGCAGCGTGTCACCGGGAACCGAGCAGTTCTTC	CASSVSPGTEQFF
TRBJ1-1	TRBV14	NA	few	TGTGCCAGCAGTAAGAACACTGAAGCTTTCTTT	CASSKNTEAFF
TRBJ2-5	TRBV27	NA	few	TGTGCCAGCAGAGGTAGGGGGTACCAAGAGACCCAGTACTTC	CASRGRGYQETQYF
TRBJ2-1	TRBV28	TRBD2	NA	TGTGCCAGCAGTCAGGGACTAGCGGGGGGGCCGTCCTACAATGAGCAGTTCTTC	CASSQGLAGGPSYNEQFF
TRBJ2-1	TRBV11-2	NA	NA	TGTGCCAGCAGCAGGTACCCGGGACTCCCGTACAATGAGCAGTTCTTC	CASSRYPGLPYNEQFF
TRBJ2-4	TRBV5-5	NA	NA	TGTGCCAGCTTGGGGCCGAAAAACATTCAGTACTTC	CASLGPKNIQYF
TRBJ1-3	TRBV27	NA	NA	TGTGCCAGCAGTCTCGACGGACTCTCTGGAAACACCATATATTTT	CASSLDGLSGNTIYF
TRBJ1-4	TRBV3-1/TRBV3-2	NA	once	TGTGCCAGCAGGGGAGGACACAATGAAAAACTGTTTTTT	CASRGGHNEKLFF